This is a list of T cell receptor beta chains from one sample in a study of Ad26.COV2.S vaccination and SARS-CoV-2 variants. Generated by immunoSEQ multiplex PCR, the TCRdb table keeps only in-frame clones and is missing some. The sample lists about 460,000 clones, about 88% seen once, with about 1.7% in the top ten. The specimen was peripheral blood, collected in a trial of Ad26.COV2.S vaccine versus placebo. The origin of the receptors is a person between 18 and 59 years old who received the Ad26.COV2.S COVID-19 vaccine or a placebo. The CDR3 runs from the conserved cysteine through the conserved F or W. D genes are given only for firm matches. Size tells how often a clone was seen (once, few, many) or the class of an expanded clone, and some rows leave it out.

j_call,clone_size,d_call,v_call,cdr3_nt,cdr3_aa
TRBJ1-1,.,.,TRBV7-9,TGTGCCAGCAGCTCCGGGACTTTAAACACTGAAGCTTTCTTT,CASSSGTLNTEAFF
TRBJ2-1,.,.,TRBV18,TGTGCCAGCTCACCAACGGATGAGCAGTTCTTC,CASSPTDEQFF
TRBJ2-7,.,.,TRBV4-1,TGCGCCAGCAGCCAAGGCGAAGGGAGCCCCCACGAGCAGTACTTC,CASSQGEGSPHEQYF
TRBJ1-1,.,TRBD1,TRBV3-1/TRBV3-2,TGTGCCAGCAGCCAAGTTTTGACAGGGGAATTGGGTAACACTGAAGCTTTCTTT,CASSQVLTGELGNTEAFF
TRBJ1-6,.,.,TRBV6-5,TGTGCCAGCAGTTACAGCTTGTGGGCAGGGGATTCACCCCTCCACTTT,CASSYSLWAGDSPLHF
TRBJ2-2,once,TRBD2,TRBV19,TGTGCCAGTAGTCGGCAGTGGGAGGGATTTTCCGGGGAGCTGTTTTTT,CASSRQWEGFSGELFF
TRBJ1-2,few,.,TRBV5-5,TGTGCCAGCAGCTCCCCGGGGAAAAACTATGGCTACACCTTC,CASSSPGKNYGYTF
TRBJ1-2,.,.,TRBV2,TGTGCCAGCATTGAAAGATTCTATGGCTACACCTTC,CASIERFYGYTF
TRBJ1-2,.,TRBD1,TRBV6-5,TGTGCCAGTACGGGACAGGGATATGACGGCTACACCTTC,CASTGQGYDGYTF
TRBJ2-7,.,TRBD1,TRBV30,TGTGCCTGGAAGGGGGCAAGGACCACATCCGAGCAGTACTTC,CAWKGARTTSEQYF
TRBJ2-3,few,.,TRBV29-1,TGCAGCGTTGAAGAAAGTGCAGCGGATACGCAGTATTTT,CSVEESAADTQYF
TRBJ1-1,.,.,TRBV24-1,TGTGCCACCAGTGACCTCAAGTGGTACAGCCCGCGTAACACTGAAGCTTTCTTT,CATSDLKWYSPRNTEAFF
TRBJ1-2,.,.,TRBV30,TGTGCCTGGAGCCCAGGGAGATACGGAGGCTACACCTTC,CAWSPGRYGGYTF
TRBJ2-5,.,.,TRBV12-3/TRBV12-4,TGTGCCAGCAGTGCCGGAGGGGGCCAGACCCAGTACTTC,CASSAGGGQTQYF
TRBJ2-7,.,.,TRBV13,TGTGCCAGCAGCACTCGGACCTACGAGCAGTACTTC,CASSTRTYEQYF
TRBJ1-1,.,TRBD1,TRBV3-1/TRBV3-2,TGTGCCAGCAGCCAAGGGGACAGGGAGGCTGAAGCTTTCTTT,CASSQGDREAEAFF
TRBJ2-7,.,.,TRBV6-2/TRBV6-3,TGTGCCAGCAGTTACCCGCGAGACCTTTACGAGCAGTACTTC,CASSYPRDLYEQYF
TRBJ1-4,.,.,TRBV5-1,TGCGCCAGCAGCGTGGAGGCAACTAATGAAAAACTGTTTTTT,CASSVEATNEKLFF
TRBJ1-2,.,.,TRBV5-1,TGCGCCAGCAGCTTGTTGGGCAACTATGGCTACACCTTC,CASSLLGNYGYTF
TRBJ2-1,.,.,TRBV28,TGTGCCAGCACCCAAGGTGGGGGTCCCTACAATGAGCAGTTCTTC,CASTQGGGPYNEQFF
TRBJ1-2,.,.,TRBV2,TGTGCCAGCAGTGTGGAACGTTGGAACTATGGCTACACCTTC,CASSVERWNYGYTF
TRBJ2-3,.,.,TRBV19,TGTGCCAGCTCCCTAGGGCGGACGCAGTATTTT,CASSLGRTQYF
TRBJ2-7,.,.,TRBV19,TGTGCCAGTAGTATAGAGCCCCTTGCAGAGCAGTACTTC,CASSIEPLAEQYF
TRBJ2-1,.,TRBD2,TRBV28,TGTGCCAGCAGCCTCACTAGCGGGAGGGTCGATGAGCAGTTCTTC,CASSLTSGRVDEQFF
TRBJ2-7,once,.,TRBV6-5,TGTGCCAGCAGTTACGGCGTAGGCGCCTACGAGCAGTACTTC,CASSYGVGAYEQYF
TRBJ1-1,.,TRBD1,TRBV12-5,TGTGCTAGTGGTTTGGCTGACAGGGACACTGAAGCTTTCTTT,CASGLADRDTEAFF
TRBJ1-2,.,.,TRBV2,TGTGCCAGCAGTGATCCCCAAAAAACCACTGCCTATGGCTACACCTTC,CASSDPQKTTAYGYTF
TRBJ1-2,.,.,TRBV6-5,TGTGCCAGCAGTTACTCGATTAGGGGTTCGCATGGCTACACCTTC,CASSYSIRGSHGYTF
TRBJ2-4,.,.,TRBV28,TGTGCCAGCAGTTCGACAGTACTAGCCAAAAACATTCAGTACTTC,CASSSTVLAKNIQYF
TRBJ2-3,.,TRBD1,TRBV15,TGTGCCACCAGCAGAGAAGGGACAGTTACAGATACGCAGTATTTT,CATSREGTVTDTQYF
TRBJ2-4,.,TRBD2,TRBV28,TGTGCCAGCAGTTTTACGAGGTCGTCTAGCGGGAGATCGGTCTCAGCCAAAAACATTCAGTACTTC,CASSFTRSSSGRSVSAKNIQYF
TRBJ2-3,.,.,TRBV5-4,TGTGCCAGCAGCTCCCATAACTCAGATACGCAGTATTTT,CASSSHNSDTQYF
TRBJ2-1,.,.,TRBV9,TGTGCCAGCAAGAAAGGGGATTCCTCCTACAATGAGCAGTTCTTC,CASKKGDSSYNEQFF
TRBJ2-1,.,TRBD2,TRBV7-9,TGTGCCAGCCGGCGGGGAGAGGGGAGACTAGCCAATGAGCAGTTCTTC,CASRRGEGRLANEQFF
TRBJ1-2,.,TRBD1,TRBV7-9,TGTGCCAGCACCCAAACAGGGGGAGATGGCTACACCTTC,CASTQTGGDGYTF
TRBJ2-3,.,.,TRBV3-1/TRBV3-2,TGTGCCAGCAGCCGCAAGACCCGCGGAATCTCCGATACGCAGTATTTT,CASSRKTRGISDTQYF
TRBJ1-5,few,.,TRBV3-1/TRBV3-2,TGTGCCAGCAGCCAAGGACAGCTAGGGAGTCAGCCCCAGCATTTT,CASSQGQLGSQPQHF
TRBJ1-3,.,.,TRBV29-1,TGCAGCGTTGCATACGTATGGGGGGGACCGGTTAACACCATATATTTT,CSVAYVWGGPVNTIYF
TRBJ2-1,.,TRBD1,TRBV30,TGTGCCTGGGGTACAGGGGGCAATGAGCAGTTCTTC,CAWGTGGNEQFF